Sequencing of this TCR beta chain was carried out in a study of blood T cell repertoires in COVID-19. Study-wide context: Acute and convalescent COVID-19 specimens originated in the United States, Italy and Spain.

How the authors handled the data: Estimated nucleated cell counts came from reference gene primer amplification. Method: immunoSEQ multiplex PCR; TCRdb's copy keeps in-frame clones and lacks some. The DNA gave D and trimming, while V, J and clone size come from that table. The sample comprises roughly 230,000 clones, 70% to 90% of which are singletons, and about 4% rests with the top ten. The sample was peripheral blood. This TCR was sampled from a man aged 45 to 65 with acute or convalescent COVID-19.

The CDR3 is CASSLALDYYGYTF. CDR3 nucleotide sequence: TGTGCCAGCAGCTTAGCTTTGGACTACTATGGCTACACCTTC. The V call is TRBV7-9, the J call TRBJ1-2; D gene uncertain. Germline V gene lookup returns CDR1 SEHNR and CDR2 FQNEAQ (reference sequence). Trimming pared 0 bases from V and 3 bases from J, leaving 8 bases between. The CDR3 contains 14 residues.